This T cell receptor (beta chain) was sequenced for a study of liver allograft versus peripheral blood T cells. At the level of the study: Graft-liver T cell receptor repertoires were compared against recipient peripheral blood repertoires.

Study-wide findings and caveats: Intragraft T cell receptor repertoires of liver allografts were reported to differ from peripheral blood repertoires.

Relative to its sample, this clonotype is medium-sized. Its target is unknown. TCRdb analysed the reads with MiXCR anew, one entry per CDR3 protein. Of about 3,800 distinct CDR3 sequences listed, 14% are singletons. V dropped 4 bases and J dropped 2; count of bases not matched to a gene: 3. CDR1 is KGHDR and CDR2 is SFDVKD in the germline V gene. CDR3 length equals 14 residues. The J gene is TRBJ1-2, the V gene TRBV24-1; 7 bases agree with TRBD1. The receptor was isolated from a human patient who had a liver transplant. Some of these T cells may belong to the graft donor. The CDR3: CATSDSGQNYGYTF. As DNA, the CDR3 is TGTGCCACCAGTGACTCGGGACAGAACTATGGCTACACCTTC.